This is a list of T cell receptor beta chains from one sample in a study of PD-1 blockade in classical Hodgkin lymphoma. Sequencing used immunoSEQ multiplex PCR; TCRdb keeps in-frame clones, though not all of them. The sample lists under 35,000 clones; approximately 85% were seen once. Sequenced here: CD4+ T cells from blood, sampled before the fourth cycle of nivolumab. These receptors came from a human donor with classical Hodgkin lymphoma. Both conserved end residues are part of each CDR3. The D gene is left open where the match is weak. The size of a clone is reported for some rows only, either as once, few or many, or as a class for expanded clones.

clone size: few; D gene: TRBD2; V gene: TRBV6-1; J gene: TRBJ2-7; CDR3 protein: CASRLAPNYEQYF; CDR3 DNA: TGTGCCAGCAGACTAGCGCCGAACTACGAGCAGTACTTC
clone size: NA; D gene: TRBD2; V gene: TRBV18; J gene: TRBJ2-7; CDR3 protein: CASSRQLAGAYEQYF; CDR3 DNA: TGTGCCAGCTCACGACAACTAGCGGGAGCCTACGAGCAGTACTTC
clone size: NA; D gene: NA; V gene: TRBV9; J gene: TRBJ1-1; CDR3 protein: CASSAGPGRVTEAFF; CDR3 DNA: TGTGCCAGCAGCGCGGGTCCCGGGCGGGTCACTGAAGCTTTCTTT
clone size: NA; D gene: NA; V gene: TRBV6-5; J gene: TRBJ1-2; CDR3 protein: CASSYSQGRGGYTF; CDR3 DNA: TGTGCCAGCAGTTACTCACAGGGAAGAGGTGGCTACACCTTC
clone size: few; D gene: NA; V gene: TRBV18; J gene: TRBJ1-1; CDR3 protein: CASSLNGLNTEAFF; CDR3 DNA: TGTGCCAGCTCACTAAACGGACTGAACACTGAAGCTTTCTTT
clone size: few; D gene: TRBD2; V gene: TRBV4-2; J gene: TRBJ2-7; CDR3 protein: CASSQGMSGSQYEQYF; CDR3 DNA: TGTGCCAGCAGCCAAGGCATGAGCGGGAGTCAATACGAGCAGTACTTC
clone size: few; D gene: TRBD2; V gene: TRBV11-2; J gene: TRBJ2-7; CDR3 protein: CASSHLAGGPGEQYF; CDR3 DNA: TGTGCCAGCAGTCACCTAGCGGGAGGGCCGGGCGAGCAGTACTTC
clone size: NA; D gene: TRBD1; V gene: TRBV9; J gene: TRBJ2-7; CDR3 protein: CASSSDRGRNEQYF; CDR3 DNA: TGTGCCAGCAGCTCAGACAGGGGGCGCAACGAGCAGTACTTC
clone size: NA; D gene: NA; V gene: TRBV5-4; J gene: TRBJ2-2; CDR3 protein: CASSLGWGTGELFF; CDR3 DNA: TGTGCCAGCAGCTTAGGGTGGGGCACCGGGGAGCTGTTTTTT
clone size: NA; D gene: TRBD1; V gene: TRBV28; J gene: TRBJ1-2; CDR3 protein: CASSRDRGDYGYTF; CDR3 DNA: TGTGCCAGCAGCCGGGACAGGGGGGACTATGGCTACACCTTC
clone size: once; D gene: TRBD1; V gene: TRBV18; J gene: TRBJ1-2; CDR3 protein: CASSPTGQESYGYTF; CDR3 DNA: TGTGCCAGCTCACCAACGGGACAGGAAAGCTATGGCTACACCTTC
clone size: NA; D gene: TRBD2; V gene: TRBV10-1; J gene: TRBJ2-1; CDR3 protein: CASSESGLAGGVNEQFF; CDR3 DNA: TGCGCCAGCAGTGAGTCCGGACTAGCGGGAGGGGTGAATGAGCAGTTCTTC
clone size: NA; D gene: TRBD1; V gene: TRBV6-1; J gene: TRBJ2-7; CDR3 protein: CASSGRQGIEQYF; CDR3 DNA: TGTGCCAGCAGTGGAAGACAGGGGATCGAGCAGTACTTC
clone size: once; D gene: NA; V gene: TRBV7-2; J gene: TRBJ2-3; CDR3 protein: CASSQTGDTQYF; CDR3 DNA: TGTGCCAGCAGCCAAACAGGAGATACGCAGTATTTT
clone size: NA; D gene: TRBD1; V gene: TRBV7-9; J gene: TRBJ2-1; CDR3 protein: CASSYGQGVGNEQFF; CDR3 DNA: TGTGCCAGCAGCTATGGCCAGGGGGTCGGGAATGAGCAGTTCTTC
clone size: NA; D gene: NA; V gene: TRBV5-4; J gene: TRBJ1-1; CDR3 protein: CASSWSPGGLNTEAFF; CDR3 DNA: TGTGCCAGCAGCTGGAGTCCAGGAGGACTGAACACTGAAGCTTTCTTT
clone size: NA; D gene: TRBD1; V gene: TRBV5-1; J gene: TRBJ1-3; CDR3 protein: CASSKQGASGNTIYF; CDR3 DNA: TGCGCCAGCAGCAAACAGGGGGCGTCTGGAAACACCATATATTTT